Below are 29 T cell receptor beta chains sequenced from a single sample in a study of tumor-infiltrating lymphocytes in primary liver carcinoma listed by TCRdb under 2017. RNA from unsorted whole blood was extracted with TRIzol reagent, and germline DNA was obtained with the DNeasy Blood & Tissue kit. TCRdb lists the instrument as Illumina HiSeq 2500. Starting from around 500 ng total RNA, TCRbeta-specific cDNA was produced by reverse transcription with a constant-region primer and ProtoScript II reverse transcriptase. TCRbeta libraries were built with three nested multiplex PCR rounds, a slightly modified ARM-PCR procedure. Each of the first two PCR rounds ran for about 10 cycles and used multiplex TRBV1-TRBV30 forward primers together with a Cbeta reverse primer. The public reads were quality trimmed at Q25 with fastp and then assembled into clones with MiXCR by TCRdb, keeping productive beta chains. CDR3 protein sequences are deduplicated, and each keeps its most common genes and DNA. The sample has 180,000 or so distinct CDR3 sequences on record, over 50% of them singletons. The ten largest make up approximately 68% of the sample.

The sequencing sample was made of peripheral blood. Every receptor here comes from a man aged 40-55 years with primary liver carcinoma and hepatitis B virus infection.

The chain is built from TRBV5-4 and TRBJ2-7; 9 bases match TRBD2. Germline V gene data show CDR1 as SGHNT and CDR2 as YYREEE (reference sequence). CDR3 length equals 15 residues. Losses at the gene ends were 4 bases for V and 3 bases for J; bases not matched to a gene: 8. This CDR3 reads CASSTGTSRDYEQYF. The CDR3 DNA reads TGTGCCAGCAGCACCGGGACTAGCAGAGACTACGAGCAGTACTTC.

This clonotype has a single count. The rearrangement links TRBV29-1 to TRBJ2-5; D perhaps matches TRBD2 (6 bases). Trimming cost V 7 bases and J 2 bases, with 17 bases left between them. Germline loops: CDR1 SQVTM, CDR2 ANQGSEA. CDR3 size: 14 residues. Here the CDR3 DNA reads TGCAGCGCCGGAGGGTGGAGCGGACAAGAGACCCAGTACTTC. Translated: CSAGGWSGQETQYF.

The rearrangement uses TRBV10-1 and TRBJ2-7, with D possibly being TRBD2 (5 bases). The V and J ends lost 4 bases and 2 bases respectively, with 9 bases between them. Per the germline V gene, CDR1 is WNHNN and CDR2 is SYGVQD (reference sequence). The CDR3 loop spans 13 amino acids. The CDR3, as DNA: TGCGCCAGCAGTGCGGGGAGACCCTACGAGCAGTACTTC. Its protein product is CASSAGRPYEQYF.

The chain links TRBV12-3 or TRBV12-4 to TRBJ1-4; D remains ambiguous. V was cut by 4 bases and J by 2 bases, with 11 bases left in between. The CDR3 has 15 amino acids. As DNA, the CDR3 is TGTGCCAGCAGTTCGGGGAGCAGTACTAATGAAAAACTGTTTTTT. Translation: CASSSGSSTNEKLFF.

V usage is TRBV6-6 and J usage is TRBJ1-6; maybe TRBD1 (5 bases). The V gene lost 7 bases and the J gene lost 8 bases, with 15 bases spanning the gap. From germline, CDR1 is MNHNY and CDR2 SVGAGI (reference sequence). This CDR3 region has 14 residues. The CDR3 spells CASTYGGRDSPLHF. The CDR3 nucleotides are TGTGCCAGCACCTATGGGGGTCGAGATTCACCCCTCCACTTT.

The chain couples TRBV6-5 to TRBJ1-6, with D possibly TRBD1 on 5 matching bases. V lost 2 bases and J lost 10, with 12 bases in between. CDR1 MNHEY and CDR2 SVGAGI come from the germline V gene. The CDR3 covers 14 residues. The DNA of the CDR3 is TGTGCCAGCAGTTACCGGGGCCGTAGGTCACCCCTCCACTTT. This translates into CASSYRGRRSPLHF.

In this sample, this clonotype turned up a few times. The rearrangement joins TRBV5-6 to TRBJ2-7; TRBD2 agrees at 7 bases. Looked up from germline, CDR1 is SGHDT and CDR2 is YYEEEE. The V gene end was trimmed by 1 base and the J gene end by 7 bases; junction bases not matched to a gene: 8. The CDR3 contains 14 residues. CDR3 loop: CASSLRYQAGEQYF. The CDR3, as DNA: TGTGCCAGCAGCTTGAGGTACCAAGCGGGGGAGCAGTACTTC.

With regard to this clonotype: A junction boundary mismatches the germline segment, possibly from a read error. The V and J genes are TRBV6-6 and TRBJ1-2; D remains ambiguous. The germline V gene encodes CDR1 MNHNY and CDR2 SVGAGI (reference sequence). This CDR3 has 17 residues. The CDR3 loop reads CASRAGVIAGSNHGYTF. Here the CDR3 DNA reads TGTGCCAGCAGAGCCGGCGTTATAGCGGGCTCTAACCATGGCTACACCTTC.

The genes are TRBV10-3 and TRBJ1-5; possible D gene TRBD1, 5 bases. The CDR3 is 14 amino acids. V was trimmed by 6 bases and J by 6 bases, leaving 15 bases between them. CDR1 ENHRY and CDR2 SYGVKD come from the germline V gene. The CDR3 is CAIRGVGESQPQHF. In DNA, the CDR3 is TGTGCCATCAGGGGCGTAGGGGAAAGTCAGCCCCAGCATTTT.

The chain has TRBV30 and TRBJ1-1; TRBD1 is a possible D gene (5 bases). The CDR3 extends over 13 amino acids. Germline V gives CDR1 GTSNPN, CDR2 SVGIG (reference sequence). V lost 0 bases, J lost 3 bases, and 8 bases lay in between. The CDR3 nucleotides are TGTGCCTGGAGTGTAGGCAGGGACACTGAAGCTTTCTTT. As protein: CAWSVGRDTEAFF.

Turning to this clonotype: The CDR3 ends on some other residue instead of the conserved phenylalanine or tryptophan, so this is likely a read error. This chain uses TRBV11-2 with TRBJ1-6; D is unresolved. The V end lost 5 bases, the J end lost 8 bases, and 13 bases lay between the germline ends. This CDR3 comprises 14 residues. Germline V gives CDR1 SGHAT, CDR2 FQNNGV. The chain's CDR3 is CASSRTRKDSPLHL. In nucleotides, the CDR3 is TGTGCCAGCAGCAGGACGAGAAAGGATTCACCCCTCCACTTA.

Remarks on this clonotype: One junction end does not reproduce the germline sequence, and a read error may be involved. This sequence joins TRBV12-3 or TRBV12-4 and TRBJ1-1; unclear D gene. This CDR3 has 12 amino acids. The CDR3 nucleotides are TGTACCAGCAGTTCCCAGTACACTGAAGCTTTCTTT. Protein: CTSSSQYTEAFF.

The V call is TRBV10-3, the J call TRBJ2-1; no reliable D call. The CDR3 runs 12 residues. The V gene lost 4 bases and the J gene lost 8 bases, with 9 bases spanning the gap. Germline V gene data show CDR1 as ENHRY and CDR2 as SYGVKD. CDR3 protein: CAISGSDDEQFF. The CDR3 DNA follows: TGTGCCATCAGTGGTTCAGACGATGAGCAGTTCTTC.

The gene calls are TRBV12-3 or TRBV12-4 and TRBJ2-3, with TRBD2 as a possible D gene (7 bases). CDR3 length equals 17 residues. The ends were cut back, 9 bases at V and 1 base at J, with 23 bases in the middle. The CDR3 DNA sequence: TGTGCCAGTCTGAGGGGGGGGACCGGACCACGCACAGATACGCAGTATTTT. It yields the protein CASLRGGTGPRTDTQYF.

Concerning this clonotype: A junction end diverges from the germline sequence, so it may reflect a read error. DNA of the CDR3: TGTGCCAGCAGTTTATATTGGAATGAGCAGTCCTTC. Its protein product is CASSLYWNEQSF. The V and J genes are TRBV28 and TRBJ2-1, with D unclear. Germline V gene sequence: CDR1 MDHEN, CDR2 SYDVKM. The CDR3 is made up of 12 amino acids.

The chain is built from TRBV5-1 and TRBJ2-5; 10 bases fit TRBD2. Losses at the gene ends were 3 bases for V and 4 bases for J; bases not matched to a gene: 12. The CDR3 is 17 amino acids. From germline, CDR1 is SGHRS and CDR2 YFSETQ. The CDR3 is CASSSDPLAGAVETQYF. The CDR3 region has the DNA TGCGCCAGCAGCTCCGACCCCCTAGCGGGAGCCGTAGAGACCCAGTACTTC.

Only one count was recorded for this clonotype. A read error may account for a junction end that differs from germline. This chain uses TRBV11-3 with TRBJ2-7; D call uncertain. The CDR3 extends over 13 amino acids. The V gene's germline CDR1 is SGHNT and CDR2 YENEEA. Here the CDR3 DNA reads TGTGCCAGCAGCTTAGTCAGGAATTACGGGCAGTACTTC. Translating gives CASSLVRNYGQYF.

The chain couples TRBV29-1 to TRBJ2-7, with a tentative D call TRBD1 (5 bases). The V end was cut by 8 bases, the J end by 0 bases, with 17 bases between. The CDR3 sequence is 14 residues long. CDR1 is SQVTM and CDR2 is ANQGSEA in the germline V gene. DNA of the CDR3: TGCAGCCTAATGGACACCGTGACCTCCTACGAGCAGTACTTC. It translates to CSLMDTVTSYEQYF.

This clonotype was seen many times. The chain couples TRBV29-1 to TRBJ2-7; D is ambiguous. The CDR3 extends over 12 amino acids. Trimming cost V 6 bases and J 3 bases, with 12 bases left between them. From germline, CDR1 is SQVTM and CDR2 ANQGSEA. CDR3 sequence reads: CSVGPGLYEQYF. In DNA, the CDR3 is TGCAGCGTAGGGCCCGGGCTCTACGAGCAGTACTTC.

V gene TRBV4-1 combines with J gene TRBJ2-7; D is unclear. Germline loops: CDR1 MGHRA, CDR2 YSYEKL. V gave up 3 bases and J gave up 1 base, with 13 bases separating them. The CDR3 runs 15 residues. CDR3 coding DNA: TGCGCCAGCAGCCACCCGGACGCTCGGTCCTACGAGCAGTACTTC. This gives the protein CASSHPDARSYEQYF.

In the case of this clonotype: One end of the junction varies from germline; a read error may be responsible. The chain couples TRBV7-9 to TRBJ2-1; D not resolved. CDR1 SEHNR and CDR2 FQNEAQ come from the germline V gene (reference sequence). The CDR3 length is 11 residues. CDR3 in DNA: TGTGCCAGCAGGCGCGACAAAGAGCAGTTCTTC. Amino acids: CASRRDKEQFF.

Regarding this clonotype: A read error may explain this, as a much larger clone is one base away. The chain combines TRBV6-1 with TRBJ2-7; tentatively, D is TRBD1 (6 bases). The CDR3 runs 16 residues. Germline V gene data show CDR1 as MNHNS and CDR2 as SASEGT. Trimming shortened V by 2 bases and J by 1 base, and 15 bases separated the two germline ends. The CDR3 region has the DNA TGTGCCAGCAGTGAAAACGTGGGGGACATATCCTACGAGCAGTACTTC. Translated: CASSENVGDISYEQYF.

A word on this clonotype: A much larger clone differs by one base, so this may be a read error. The chain joins TRBV11-2 to TRBJ2-5; 8 bases are shared with TRBD2. The length of the CDR3 is 15 residues. J gave up 5 bases and V 2 bases, and 7 bases lay outside the gene matches. CDR1 and CDR2 from the germline V gene are SGHAT and FQNNGV. CDR3 DNA: TGTGCCAGCAGCTTAATGGCGGGAGGAGCTGAGACCCAGTACTTC. Protein: CASSLMAGGAETQYF. The complete variable domain, with remaining parts taken from reference TRBV11-2 and TRBJ2-5, reads EAGVAQSPRYKIIEKRQSVAFWCNPISGHATLYWYQQILGQGPKLLIQFQNNGVVDDSQLPKDRFSAERLKGVDSTLKIQPAKLEDSAVYLCASSLMAGGAETQYFGPGTRLLVL.

As to this clonotype: Given a much more abundant clone one base away, this may be a read error. V gene TRBV5-4 combines with J gene TRBJ2-3; either TRBD1 or TRBD2 may fit D (5 bases each). Germline lookup yields CDR1 SGHNT and CDR2 YYREEE (reference sequence). The CDR3 totals 16 residues. For the CDR3, the DNA is TGTGCCAGCAGCTCTCCGGGACGTTCGAGCACATATACGCAGTATTTT. Translating gives CASSSPGRSSTYTQYF.

The chain combines TRBV29-1 with TRBJ2-5, with D unclear. Germline CDR1 SQVTM, CDR2 ANQGSEA. CDR3 length: 13 residues. Trimming took off 3 bases at V and 4 bases at J, with 12 bases between the two ends. The CDR3 here is CSVDEITGETQYF. The CDR3 DNA sequence: TGCAGCGTTGACGAGATAACCGGAGAGACCCAGTACTTC.

The rearrangement uses TRBV29-1 and TRBJ1-1; 9 bases map to TRBD1. This CDR3 is 14 amino acids long. V shed 6 bases, J shed 3 bases, and the junction held 8 bases outside the gene matches. Germline CDR1 SQVTM, CDR2 ANQGSEA. CDR3 loop: CSVGTGGTDTEAFF. CDR3 sequence (DNA): TGCAGCGTAGGAACAGGGGGCACGGACACTGAAGCTTTCTTT. Based on the CDR3 plus reference TRBV29-1 and TRBJ1-1, the full variable domain is SAVISQKPSRDICQRGTSLTIQCQVDSQVTMMFWYRQQPGQSLTLIATANQGSEATYESGFVIDKFPISRPNLTFSTLTVSNMSPEDSSIYLCSVGTGGTDTEAFFGQGTRLTVV.

This clonotype was found a few times. The CDR3 DNA reads as TGTGCCAGCAGTGTAAGGGGACAGGGGGCCAGTAACTATGGCTACACCTTC. As protein: CASSVRGQGASNYGYTF. This rearrangement joins TRBV6-6 to TRBJ1-2, with TRBD1 identical over 12 bases. The length of the CDR3 is 17 residues. V dropped 5 bases and J dropped 1; count of bases not matched to a gene: 8. CDR1 and CDR2 (germline): MNHNY, SVGAGI (reference sequence).

This chain links TRBV6-6 with TRBJ1-1; D remains ambiguous. Germline values: CDR1 MNHNY, CDR2 SVGAGI (reference sequence). The V end lost 7 bases, the J end lost 2 bases, and 5 bases lay between the germline ends. There are 11 residues in the CDR3. The chain's CDR3 is CASTGNTEAFF. The CDR3 DNA sequence: TGTGCCAGCACCGGTAACACTGAAGCTTTCTTT.

On this clonotype itself: An end of the junction does not agree with germline; a read error may underlie this. The chain employs TRBV6-2 or TRBV6-3 and TRBJ2-2, with D maybe TRBD2 (5 bases). This CDR3 is 12 amino acids long. Germline CDR1 is MNHEY and CDR2 is SVGEGT. The CDR3 reads CASSYTIGELLF. For the CDR3, the DNA is TGTGCCAGCAGTTACACAATCGGGGAGCTGCTTTTT.